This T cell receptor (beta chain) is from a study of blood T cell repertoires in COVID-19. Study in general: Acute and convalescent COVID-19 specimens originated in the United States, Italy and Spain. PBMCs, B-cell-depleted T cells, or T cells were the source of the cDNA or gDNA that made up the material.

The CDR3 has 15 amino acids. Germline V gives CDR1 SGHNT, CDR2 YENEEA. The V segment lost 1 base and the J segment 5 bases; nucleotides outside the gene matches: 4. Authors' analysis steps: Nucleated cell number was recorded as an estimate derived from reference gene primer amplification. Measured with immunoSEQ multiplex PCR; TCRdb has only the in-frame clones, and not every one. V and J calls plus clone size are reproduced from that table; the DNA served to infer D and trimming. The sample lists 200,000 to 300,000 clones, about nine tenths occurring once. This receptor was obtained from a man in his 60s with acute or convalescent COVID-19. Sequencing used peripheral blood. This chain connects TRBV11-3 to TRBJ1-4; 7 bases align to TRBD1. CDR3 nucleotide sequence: TGTGCCAGCAGCTTAGGAGCAGGGGGAAATGAAAAACTGTTTTTT. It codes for CASSLGAGGNEKLFF. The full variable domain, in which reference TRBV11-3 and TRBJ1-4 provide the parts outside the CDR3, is EAGVVQSPRYKIIEKKQPVAFWCNPISGHNTLYWYLQNLGQGPELLIRYENEEAVDDSQLPKDRFSAERLKGVDSTLKIQPAELGDSAVYLCASSLGAGGNEKLFFGSGTQLSVL.